A selection of T cell receptor beta chains follows, all from one sample in a study of shared clonotypes between healthy human individuals. Here immunoSEQ multiplex PCR was the method, and the copy in TCRdb shows in-frame clones only, minus some. Of around 2,000,000 clones in the sample, about 94% were seen once. Sequenced input: naive CD8+ T cells sorted from blood. The source of these receptors is a man younger than 35 in good health. Each CDR3 is given with its conserved first and last residue. A D gene is named only where the DNA matches it firmly. Rows may omit the clone size; those that give it use once, few, many or a size class.

v_gene	abundance	j_gene	d_gene	CDR3aa	CDR3nt
TRBV7-2	once	TRBJ2-3	NA	CASSLEGGGITDTQYF	TGTGCCAGCAGCTTAGAGGGGGGAGGGATCACAGATACGCAGTATTTT
TRBV5-1	NA	TRBJ1-1	NA	CASSLSGTNTEAFF	TGCGCCAGCAGCTTGAGCGGGACCAACACTGAAGCTTTCTTT
TRBV27	once	TRBJ1-1	NA	CASSSPGHLNTEAFF	TGTGCCAGCAGTAGTCCGGGACATCTGAACACTGAAGCTTTCTTT
TRBV27	once	TRBJ1-5	TRBD1	CASSNLPTGADQPQHF	TGTGCCAGCAGTAATTTACCGACAGGGGCGGATCAGCCCCAGCATTTT
TRBV28	NA	TRBJ2-7	NA	CASSPRYEQYF	TGTGCCAGCAGTCCCCGTTACGAGCAGTACTTC
TRBV29-1	NA	TRBJ1-2	TRBD1	CSVEGLGTGNYGYTF	TGCAGCGTTGAAGGTTTGGGGACAGGGAACTATGGCTACACCTTC
TRBV2	NA	TRBJ2-7	TRBD2	CASRGRGTGIEQYF	TGTGCCAGCAGAGGGCGGGGGACTGGAATAGAGCAGTACTTC
TRBV27	NA	TRBJ2-7	NA	CASTIDISYEQYF	TGTGCCAGCACCATTGACATCTCCTACGAGCAGTACTTC
TRBV6-1	NA	TRBJ1-2	NA	CASRRVEGYGYTF	TGTGCCAGCAGAAGGGTTGAGGGCTATGGCTACACCTTC
TRBV7-8	few	TRBJ2-1	NA	CASSLSASGSRGEQFF	TGTGCCAGCAGCTTAAGCGCCAGTGGTTCAAGAGGTGAGCAGTTCTTC
TRBV28	NA	TRBJ1-1	NA	CASSLKGWNTEAFF	TGTGCCAGCAGTTTAAAGGGTTGGAACACTGAAGCTTTCTTT
TRBV30	NA	TRBJ1-1	NA	CAWNAIGNTEAFF	TGTGCCTGGAACGCCATCGGGAACACTGAAGCTTTCTTT
TRBV14	once	TRBJ1-3	NA	CASSQGLSSGNTIYF	TGTGCCAGCAGCCAAGGGCTGAGCTCTGGAAACACCATATATTTT
TRBV5-6	NA	TRBJ1-5	TRBD1	CASSPRGLPQPQHF	TGTGCCAGCAGCCCGAGGGGGCTGCCTCAGCCCCAGCATTTT
TRBV27	NA	TRBJ2-7	NA	CASSSEGEGAWYEQYF	TGTGCCAGCAGTTCCGAGGGGGAGGGGGCTTGGTACGAGCAGTACTTC
TRBV4-2	NA	TRBJ2-7	TRBD2	CASSQEGLAAGYEQYF	TGTGCCAGCAGCCAAGAAGGTCTAGCGGCGGGTTACGAGCAGTACTTC
TRBV4-3	NA	TRBJ2-3	NA	CASSQDGTSTDTQYF	TGCGCCAGCAGCCAAGATGGGACTAGCACAGATACGCAGTATTTT
TRBV27	NA	TRBJ2-2	NA	CASSLWGRGTLANTGELFF	TGTGCCAGCAGTTTATGGGGCAGGGGCACCCTCGCGAACACCGGGGAGCTGTTTTTT
TRBV27	NA	TRBJ2-2	NA	CASSPPAGELFF	TGTGCCAGCAGTCCCCCAGCGGGGGAGCTGTTTTTT
TRBV29-1	NA	TRBJ2-3	NA	CSVEDNYFTDTQYF	TGCAGCGTTGAAGATAACTACTTCACAGATACGCAGTATTTT
TRBV4-1	NA	TRBJ2-4	NA	CASSQAGARSRKNIQYF	TGCGCCAGCAGCCAAGCAGGGGCGCGAAGTCGGAAAAACATTCAGTACTTC
TRBV13	NA	TRBJ2-5	NA	CASSLGEGFQETQYF	TGTGCCAGCAGCTTAGGTGAGGGGTTCCAAGAGACCCAGTACTTC
TRBV7-2	NA	TRBJ2-1	NA	CASSPTRGTWNEQFF	TGTGCCAGCAGCCCGACTAGGGGGACCTGGAATGAGCAGTTCTTC
TRBV27	NA	TRBJ2-1	TRBD1	CASSLSRGTGRNEQFF	TGTGCCAGCAGTTTATCGCGGGGGACAGGGAGGAATGAGCAGTTCTTC
TRBV5-4	NA	TRBJ2-1	NA	CASTGFVSDYNEQFF	TGTGCCAGCACCGGGTTTGTTAGCGATTACAATGAGCAGTTCTTC
TRBV4-3	NA	TRBJ1-3	TRBD1	CASSTRDRGQGNTIYF	TGCGCCAGCAGCACCCGGGACAGGGGGCAGGGAAACACCATATATTTT
TRBV27	NA	TRBJ2-3	NA	CASIPRGPITDTQYF	TGTGCCAGCATTCCCCGGGGGCCTATCACAGATACGCAGTATTTT
TRBV11-2	NA	TRBJ2-1	TRBD2	CASSLGLVAGYNEQFF	TGTGCCAGCAGCTTAGGTCTGGTAGCGGGTTACAATGAGCAGTTCTTC
TRBV6-5	NA	TRBJ1-2	NA	CASSYSTGAAWGYTF	TGTGCCAGCAGTTACTCGACCGGGGCCGCTTGGGGCTACACCTTC
TRBV15	NA	TRBJ2-1	TRBD2	CATSRDARLAGAIDEQFF	TGTGCCACCAGCAGAGATGCCCGACTAGCGGGAGCGATAGATGAGCAGTTCTTC
TRBV27	NA	TRBJ2-7	NA	CASSFEQGYEQYF	TGTGCCAGCAGTTTTGAACAGGGCTACGAGCAGTACTTC
TRBV9	NA	TRBJ2-7	NA	CASSVGIGEQYF	TGTGCCAGCAGCGTAGGGATCGGCGAGCAGTACTTC
TRBV6-6	NA	TRBJ2-2	NA	CASSYMGAGELFF	TGTGCCAGCAGTTACATGGGGGCCGGGGAGCTGTTTTTT
TRBV9	NA	TRBJ2-3	NA	CASSGGLGGAGLGTDTQYF	TGTGCCAGCAGCGGCGGACTGGGGGGAGCGGGCCTCGGCACAGATACGCAGTATTTT
TRBV27	NA	TRBJ2-5	TRBD1	CASSSDRGRPLETQYF	TGTGCCAGCAGTTCGGACAGGGGCCGACCCCTGGAGACCCAGTACTTC
TRBV13	NA	TRBJ1-1	NA	CASSPRTGHTEAFF	TGTGCCAGCAGCCCCAGAACCGGACATACTGAAGCTTTCTTT
TRBV5-1	once	TRBJ2-1	TRBD2	CASSLAEQAGPPYNEQFF	TGCGCCAGCAGCTTGGCGGAACAAGCGGGACCACCCTACAATGAGCAGTTCTTC
TRBV5-6	NA	TRBJ1-4	NA	CASSFGGAGNEKLFF	TGTGCCAGCAGCTTTGGAGGGGCAGGGAATGAAAAACTGTTTTTT
TRBV5-5	NA	TRBJ2-7	NA	CASSLKDSSYEQYF	TGTGCCAGCAGCTTGAAGGACAGCTCCTACGAGCAGTACTTC
TRBV9	NA	TRBJ2-3	TRBD2	CASSVVAGGADTQYF	TGTGCCAGCAGCGTAGTAGCGGGGGGGGCAGATACGCAGTATTTT
TRBV28	NA	TRBJ2-2	TRBD2	CASSLLTDLAAGELFF	TGTGCCAGCAGTTTACTTACCGATCTAGCGGCCGGGGAGCTGTTTTTT
TRBV6-9	once	TRBJ2-1	NA	CASSYRGNNEQFF	TGTGCCAGCAGTTATCGGGGAAACAATGAGCAGTTCTTC
TRBV5-6	NA	TRBJ2-3	TRBD2	CASSSGGMTDTQYF	TGTGCCAGCAGCAGCGGGGGAATGACAGATACGCAGTATTTT
TRBV5-1	NA	TRBJ1-1	NA	CASSLGGMNTEAFF	TGCGCCAGCAGCTTGGGGGGCATGAACACTGAAGCTTTCTTT
TRBV7-2	NA	TRBJ2-1	NA	CASSLVTMGEQFF	TGTGCCAGCAGCTTAGTGACTATGGGTGAGCAGTTCTTC
TRBV19	NA	TRBJ2-7	TRBD2	CASSILAGVDSYEQYF	TGTGCCAGTAGTATACTAGCGGGGGTCGACTCCTACGAGCAGTACTTC
TRBV10-2	NA	TRBJ2-3	TRBD2	CATWGTSSSTDTQYF	TGCGCCACATGGGGGACTAGTTCTAGCACAGATACGCAGTATTTT
TRBV29-1	NA	TRBJ2-7	NA	CSVAAGQADEQYF	TGCAGCGTGGCGGCGGGCCAAGCCGACGAGCAGTACTTC
TRBV4-1	NA	TRBJ2-3	NA	CASSESQGSGGTDTQYF	TGCGCCAGCAGCGAATCACAGGGGTCGGGAGGCACAGATACGCAGTATTTT
TRBV4-1	NA	TRBJ2-2	NA	CASSQLNTGELFF	TGCGCCAGCAGCCAATTGAACACCGGGGAGCTGTTTTTT
TRBV5-4	NA	TRBJ2-5	TRBD1	CASSLVGQGKETQYF	TGTGCCAGCAGCTTGGTGGGACAGGGAAAAGAGACCCAGTACTTC
TRBV11-2	NA	TRBJ2-7	NA	CASSLAGDDYEQYF	TGTGCCAGCAGCTTAGCAGGAGACGACTACGAGCAGTACTTC
TRBV28	once	TRBJ2-7	NA	CASRLGSTYEQYF	TGTGCCAGCAGGTTGGGATCTACCTACGAGCAGTACTTC
TRBV4-1	NA	TRBJ1-4	NA	CASSQVLNEKLFF	TGCGCCAGCAGCCAAGTTCTCAATGAAAAACTGTTTTTT
TRBV9	NA	TRBJ1-2	TRBD1	CASSLGTVTNYGYTF	TGTGCCAGCAGCCTAGGGACAGTGACTAACTATGGCTACACCTTC
TRBV28	NA	TRBJ2-7	TRBD2	CASNPGLVTYEQYF	TGTGCCAGCAATCCGGGACTAGTAACCTACGAGCAGTACTTC
TRBV5-8	NA	TRBJ1-2	NA	CASSLRAGTYYGYTF	TGTGCCAGCAGCTTACGGGCCGGGACGTACTATGGCTACACCTTC